This T cell receptor (beta chain) was recorded in a study of cytomegalovirus exposure and HLA in healthy donors. Study observations and caveats: Analyses of presence and absence presupposed an approximately uniform sequencing depth across donors.

The primer mix had 60 Vbeta and 13 Jbeta primers. Clones were sequenced by immunoSEQ multiplex PCR, and TCRdb holds only the in-frame ones, with some missing. The table records tens of thousands of clones, roughly a tenth of them present only once. V trimming: 2 bases; J trimming: 3 bases; junction bases outside the gene matches: 0. CDR3 size: 13 residues. Germline V gives CDR1 GTSNPN, CDR2 SVGIG (reference sequence). This clone has more than one count but fewer than ten. What it recognizes is unknown. The chain combines TRBV30 with TRBJ2-1, with 8 bases lining up with TRBD1. Sequencing was done on a sample of PBMCs. The TCR sequence derives from a man aged 55 to 70 in good health and CMV-seropositive. The CDR3 here is CAWSTGGYNEQFF. CDR3 nucleotides: TGTGCCTGGAGTACAGGGGGCTACAATGAGCAGTTCTTC.